This T cell receptor (beta chain) appears in the sequencing data of a study of T cell responses to AZD1222 COVID-19 vaccine. Trimming removed 0 bases at V and 4 bases at J, with 7 bases between. The CDR3 loop spans 14 amino acids. Germline CDR1 is SGDLS and CDR2 is YYNGEE. The assay was immunoSEQ multiplex PCR, and TCRdb's table has in-frame clones only and misses some. The repertoire holds roughly 46,000 clones, with around 88% as singletons. The sequencing used peripheral blood, collected 28 days after the second AZD1222 dose. The origin of this receptor is an adult who received the AZD1222 COVID-19 vaccine. This chain links TRBV9 with TRBJ2-2; D is perhaps TRBD1 (5 bases). CDR3 protein: CASSVEGFTGELFF. The CDR3 DNA reads TGTGCCAGCAGCGTAGAGGGGTTCACCGGGGAGCTGTTTTTT.